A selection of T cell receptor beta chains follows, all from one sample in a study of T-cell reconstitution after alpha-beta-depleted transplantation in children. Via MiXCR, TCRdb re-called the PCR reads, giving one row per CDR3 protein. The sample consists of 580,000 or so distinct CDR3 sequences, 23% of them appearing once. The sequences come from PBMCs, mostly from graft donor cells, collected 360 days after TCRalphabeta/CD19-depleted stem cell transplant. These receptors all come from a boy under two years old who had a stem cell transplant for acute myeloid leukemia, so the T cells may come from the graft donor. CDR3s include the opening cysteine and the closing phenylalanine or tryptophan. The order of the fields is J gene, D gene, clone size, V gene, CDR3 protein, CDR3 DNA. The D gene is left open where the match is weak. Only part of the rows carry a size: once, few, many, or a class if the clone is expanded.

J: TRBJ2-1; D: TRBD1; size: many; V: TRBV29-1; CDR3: CGQGVGDNEQFF; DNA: TGCGGACAGGGGGTAGGCGACAATGAGCAGTTCTTC
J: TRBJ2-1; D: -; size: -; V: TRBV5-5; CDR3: CASSSGSGAADEQFF; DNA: TGTGCCAGCAGCTCCGGATCAGGGGCTGCGGATGAGCAGTTCTTC
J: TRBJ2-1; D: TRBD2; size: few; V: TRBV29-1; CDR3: CSEIIAGGYNEQFF; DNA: TGCAGCGAGATAATAGCGGGGGGGTACAATGAGCAGTTCTTC
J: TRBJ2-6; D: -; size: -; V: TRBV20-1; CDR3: CSASLASGANVLTF; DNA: TGCAGTGCTAGTCTCGCCTCTGGGGCCAACGTCCTGACTTTC
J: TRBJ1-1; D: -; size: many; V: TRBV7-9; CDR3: CASSPTDRYLTEAFF; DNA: TGTGCCAGCAGCCCGACTGACAGATACCTAACTGAAGCTTTCTTT
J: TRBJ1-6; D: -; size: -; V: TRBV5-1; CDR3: CASSLEVRGGSPLHF; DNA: TGCGCCAGCAGCTTGGAGGTCCGAGGAGGCTCACCCCTCCACTTT
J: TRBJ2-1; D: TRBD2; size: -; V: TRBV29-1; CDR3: CSVDGSGAYNEQFF; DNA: TGCAGCGTTGACGGTAGCGGGGCGTACAATGAGCAGTTCTTC
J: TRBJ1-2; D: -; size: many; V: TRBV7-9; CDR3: CASSLALGRNYGYTF; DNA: TGTGCCAGCAGCTTAGCGCTCGGCAGAAACTATGGCTACACCTTC
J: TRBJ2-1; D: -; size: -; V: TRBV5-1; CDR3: CASSLQFRSYNEQFF; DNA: TGCGCCAGCAGCCTACAGTTTCGCTCCTACAATGAGCAGTTCTTC
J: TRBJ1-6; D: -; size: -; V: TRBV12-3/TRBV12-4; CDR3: CASSFQASGSPLHF; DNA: TGTGCCAGCAGTTTTCAGGCCTCCGGTTCACCCCTCCACTTT
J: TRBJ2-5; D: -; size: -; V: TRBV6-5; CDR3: CASSYFGTPQETQYF; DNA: TGTGCCAGCAGTTACTTCGGGACACCCCAAGAGACCCAGTACTTC
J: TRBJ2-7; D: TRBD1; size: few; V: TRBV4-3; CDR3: CASSQGARGPYEQYF; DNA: TGCGCCAGCAGCCAAGGTGCCAGGGGGCCATACGAGCAGTACTTC
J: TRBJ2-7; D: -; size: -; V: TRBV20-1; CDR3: CSARRRDFSYEQYF; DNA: TGCAGTGCTAGACGCCGGGACTTCTCCTACGAGCAGTACTTC
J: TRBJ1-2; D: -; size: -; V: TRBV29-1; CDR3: CSVEDSGRPYGYTF; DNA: TGCAGCGTTGAAGATTCTGGGCGGCCCTATGGCTACACCTTC
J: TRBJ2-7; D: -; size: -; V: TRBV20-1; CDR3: CSARRAMQGTYEQYF; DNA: TGCAGTGCTAGACGAGCTATGCAGGGGACCTACGAGCAGTACTTC
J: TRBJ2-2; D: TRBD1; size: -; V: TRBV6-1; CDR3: CASRDRGPGELFF; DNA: TGTGCCAGCAGAGACAGGGGGCCAGGGGAGCTGTTTTTT
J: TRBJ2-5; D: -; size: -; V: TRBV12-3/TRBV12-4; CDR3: CASSFLRFETQYF; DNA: TGTGCCAGCAGTTTTCTCCGGTTCGAGACCCAGTACTTC
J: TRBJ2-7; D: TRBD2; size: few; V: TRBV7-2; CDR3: CASSFGLAGSSYEQYF; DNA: TGTGCCAGCAGCTTTGGACTAGCGGGGAGCTCCTACGAGCAGTACTTC
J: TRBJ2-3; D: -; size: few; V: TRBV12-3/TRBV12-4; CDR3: CASSLALGETDTQYF; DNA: TGTGCCAGCAGTTTAGCGTTGGGGGAGACAGATACGCAGTATTTT
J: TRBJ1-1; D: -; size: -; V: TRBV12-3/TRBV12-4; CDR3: CASKLRENTEAFF; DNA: TGTGCCAGCAAGCTACGGGAGAACACTGAAGCTTTCTTT
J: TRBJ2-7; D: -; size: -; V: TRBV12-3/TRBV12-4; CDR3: CASKPGQSTSYEQYF; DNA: TGTGCCAGCAAACCCGGGCAAAGTACATCCTACGAGCAGTACTTC
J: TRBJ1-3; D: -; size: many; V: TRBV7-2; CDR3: CASSPHSGNTIYF; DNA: TGTGCCAGCAGCCCCCACTCCGGAAACACCATATATTTT
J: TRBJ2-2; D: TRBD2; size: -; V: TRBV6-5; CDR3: CASSYQAGGPPGELFF; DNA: TGTGCCAGCAGTTACCAAGCGGGGGGCCCTCCCGGGGAGCTGTTTTTT
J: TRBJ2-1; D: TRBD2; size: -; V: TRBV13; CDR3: CASSPHTGGSSYNEQFF; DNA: TGTGCCAGCAGCCCCCACACGGGGGGGTCTTCCTACAATGAGCAGTTCTTC
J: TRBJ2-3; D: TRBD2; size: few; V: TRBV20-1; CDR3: CSARDVGGRLAVLADTQYF; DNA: TGCAGTGCTAGAGATGTCGGCGGTAGGCTAGCGGTACTCGCGGATACGCAGTATTTT
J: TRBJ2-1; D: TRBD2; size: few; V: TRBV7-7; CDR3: CASSRTSGGSNEQFF; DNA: TGTGCCAGCAGCAGGACTAGCGGGGGAAGCAATGAGCAGTTCTTC
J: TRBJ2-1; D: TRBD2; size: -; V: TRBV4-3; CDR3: CASSQVAGGSYNEQFF; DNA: TGCGCCAGCAGCCAAGTAGCGGGGGGCTCCTACAATGAGCAGTTCTTC
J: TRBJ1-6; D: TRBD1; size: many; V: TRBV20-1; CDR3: CSASDRAANSPLHF; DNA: TGCAGTGCTTCGGACAGGGCGGCTAATTCACCCCTCCACTTT
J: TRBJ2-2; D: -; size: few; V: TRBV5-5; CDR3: CASSLGQAGELFF; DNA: TGTGCCAGCAGCTTGGGACAGGCCGGGGAGCTGTTTTTT
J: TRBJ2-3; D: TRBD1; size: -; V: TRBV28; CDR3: CASSLNQGALDTQYF; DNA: TGTGCCAGCAGTTTGAATCAGGGGGCCTTAGATACGCAGTATTTT
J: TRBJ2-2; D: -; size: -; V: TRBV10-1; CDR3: CASSDTVNTGELFF; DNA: TGCGCCAGCAGCGACACAGTGAACACCGGGGAGCTGTTTTTT
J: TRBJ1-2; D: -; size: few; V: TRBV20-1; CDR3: CSARDLQGLPYYLCGYTF; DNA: TGCAGTGCTAGAGATCTACAGGGCCTCCCTTATTATCTATGTGGCTACACCTTC